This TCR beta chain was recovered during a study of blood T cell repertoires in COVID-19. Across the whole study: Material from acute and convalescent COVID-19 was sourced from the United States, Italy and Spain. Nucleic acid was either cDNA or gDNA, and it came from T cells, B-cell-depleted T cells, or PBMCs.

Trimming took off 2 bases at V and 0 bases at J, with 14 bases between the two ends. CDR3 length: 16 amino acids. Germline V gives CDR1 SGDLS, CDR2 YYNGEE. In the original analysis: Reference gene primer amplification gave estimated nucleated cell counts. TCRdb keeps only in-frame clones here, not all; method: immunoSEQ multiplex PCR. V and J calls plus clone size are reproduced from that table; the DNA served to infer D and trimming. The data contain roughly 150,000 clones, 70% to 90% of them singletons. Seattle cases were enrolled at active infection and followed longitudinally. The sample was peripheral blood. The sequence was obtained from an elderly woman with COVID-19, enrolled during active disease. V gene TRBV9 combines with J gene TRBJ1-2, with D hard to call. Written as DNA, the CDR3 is TGTGCCAGCAGCGTCGCTTCCGAGGGAGCTAACTATGGCTACACCTTC. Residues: CASSVASEGANYGYTF.